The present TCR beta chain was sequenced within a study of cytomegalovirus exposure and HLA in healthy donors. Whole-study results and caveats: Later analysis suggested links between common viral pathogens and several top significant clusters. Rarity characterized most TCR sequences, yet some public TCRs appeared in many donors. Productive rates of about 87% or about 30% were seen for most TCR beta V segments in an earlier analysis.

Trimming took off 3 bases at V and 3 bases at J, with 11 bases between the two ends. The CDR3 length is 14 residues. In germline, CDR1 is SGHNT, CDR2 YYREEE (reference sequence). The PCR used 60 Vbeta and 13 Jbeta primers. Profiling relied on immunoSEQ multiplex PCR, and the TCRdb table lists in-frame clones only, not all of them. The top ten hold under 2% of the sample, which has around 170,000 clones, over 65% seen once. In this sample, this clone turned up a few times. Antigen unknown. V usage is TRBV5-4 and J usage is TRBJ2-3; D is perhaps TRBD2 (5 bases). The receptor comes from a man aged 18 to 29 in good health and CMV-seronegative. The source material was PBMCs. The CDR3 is CASSSPEGTDTQYF. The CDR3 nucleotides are TGTGCCAGCAGCTCCCCAGAGGGAACAGATACGCAGTATTTT. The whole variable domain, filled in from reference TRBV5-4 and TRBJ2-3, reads ETGVTQSPTHLIKTRGQQVTLRCSSQSGHNTVSWYQQALGQGPQFIFQYYREEENGRGNFPPRFSGLQFPNYSSELNVNALELDDSALYLCASSSPEGTDTQYFGPGTRLTVL.